This is a list of T cell receptor beta chains from one sample in a study of OX40 agonist ivuxolimab in advanced cancers. Here immunoSEQ multiplex PCR was the method, and the copy in TCRdb shows in-frame clones only, minus some. The sample records 45,000 to 50,000 clones, about nine tenths being singletons. The input for sequencing was CD4+ or CD8+ T cells sorted from blood, taken in a trial of the OX40 agonist ivuxolimab. The source of these receptors is an adult with an advanced solid tumor such as melanoma, head and neck, liver or kidney cancer. Each CDR3 is given with its conserved first and last residue. The D gene is left open where the match is weak. Clone sizes are given selectively: once, few, many, or a class where the clone is expanded.

V: TRBV5-1
size: NA
J: TRBJ1-4
D: TRBD1
CDR3: CASSWGEAGGGKLFF
DNA: TGCGCCAGCAGCTGGGGAGAAGCAGGGGGCGGAAAACTGTTTTTT

V: TRBV4-3
size: NA
J: TRBJ1-6
D: NA
CDR3: CASSQDLLRSSYNSPLHF
DNA: TGCGCCAGCAGCCAAGATCTTTTGAGGAGCTCCTATAATTCACCCCTCCACTTT

V: TRBV28
size: NA
J: TRBJ1-1
D: TRBD1
CDR3: CASSYQGGTEAFF
DNA: TGTGCCAGCAGTTACCAGGGGGGCACTGAAGCTTTCTTT

V: TRBV4-2
size: NA
J: TRBJ1-1
D: NA
CDR3: CASSPMDRNTEAFF
DNA: TGTGCCAGCAGCCCGATGGACAGGAACACTGAAGCTTTCTTT

V: TRBV6-1
size: NA
J: TRBJ1-3
D: NA
CDR3: CASSEVGNTIYF
DNA: TGTGCCAGCAGTGAGGTTGGAAACACCATATATTTT

V: TRBV15
size: NA
J: TRBJ2-3
D: TRBD2
CDR3: CATSRSSGFTDTQYF
DNA: TGTGCCACCAGCAGATCTAGCGGATTCACAGATACGCAGTATTTT

V: TRBV7-9
size: NA
J: TRBJ2-3
D: TRBD2
CDR3: CASSLATGGTTDTQYF
DNA: TGTGCCAGCAGCTTAGCAACGGGGGGAACCACAGATACGCAGTATTTT

V: TRBV11-2
size: NA
J: TRBJ2-2
D: TRBD2
CDR3: CASSLLAGGLGELFF
DNA: TGTGCCAGCAGCTTATTAGCGGGAGGGTTAGGGGAGCTGTTTTTT

V: TRBV15
size: NA
J: TRBJ2-7
D: NA
CDR3: CATSPRGPRWDEQYF
DNA: TGTGCCACCAGTCCTAGGGGCCCACGGTGGGACGAGCAGTACTTC

V: TRBV5-4
size: NA
J: TRBJ2-2
D: TRBD1
CDR3: CASSSGQGHTGELFF
DNA: TGTGCCAGCAGCTCGGGACAGGGGCACACCGGGGAGCTGTTTTTT

V: TRBV10-3
size: NA
J: TRBJ2-1
D: TRBD2
CDR3: CAISELAAGTSGRASYNEQFF
DNA: TGTGCCATCAGTGAGTTGGCCGCCGGGACTAGCGGGAGGGCCTCCTACAATGAGCAGTTCTTC

V: TRBV7-6
size: once
J: TRBJ2-7
D: NA
CDR3: CASSLAEGAVPSF
DNA: TGTGCCAGCAGCTTAGCAGAGGGCGCCGTCCCCAGCTTC

V: TRBV5-1
size: NA
J: TRBJ2-7
D: TRBD2
CDR3: CASSPQLLAAMNPDEQYF
DNA: TGCGCCAGCAGCCCCCAGTTACTAGCGGCGATGAACCCGGACGAGCAGTACTTC

V: TRBV25-1
size: NA
J: TRBJ2-3
D: TRBD2
CDR3: CASSDLGLAGDTQYF
DNA: TGTGCCAGCAGTGACCTGGGACTAGCGGGAGATACGCAGTATTTT

V: TRBV10-2
size: NA
J: TRBJ2-6
D: TRBD2
CDR3: CASSKLAGAGANVLTF
DNA: TGCGCCAGCAGCAAACTAGCGGGAGCTGGGGCCAACGTCCTGACTTTC

V: TRBV5-3
size: few
J: TRBJ2-1
D: NA
CDR3: CARSFQDGVNEQFF
DNA: TGTGCCAGAAGCTTCCAAGACGGCGTCAATGAGCAGTTCTTC

V: TRBV19
size: NA
J: TRBJ2-1
D: TRBD1
CDR3: CASSSRPGQTYNEQFF
DNA: TGTGCCAGTAGTTCCCGACCGGGACAGACCTACAATGAGCAGTTCTTC

V: TRBV7-9
size: NA
J: TRBJ1-1
D: NA
CDR3: CASRPGFSPHDEAFF
DNA: TGTGCCAGCAGGCCAGGGTTCAGTCCCCATGATGAAGCTTTCTTT

V: TRBV27
size: once
J: TRBJ2-3
D: NA
CDR3: CASSSNVAETDTQYF
DNA: TGTGCCAGCAGTTCCAACGTTGCCGAGACAGATACGCAGTATTTT

V: TRBV7-3
size: NA
J: TRBJ1-3
D: TRBD1
CDR3: CASSSGQGNTIYF
DNA: TGTGCCAGCAGCTCGGGACAGGGAAACACCATATATTTT

V: TRBV27
size: NA
J: TRBJ2-1
D: NA
CDR3: CASSSLGGGYEQFF
DNA: TGTGCCAGCAGTTCACTTGGGGGGGGCTATGAGCAGTTCTTC

V: TRBV19
size: NA
J: TRBJ2-3
D: TRBD2
CDR3: CASSLRGGTDTQYF
DNA: TGTGCCAGTAGTTTGCGGGGGGGCACAGATACGCAGTATTTT

V: TRBV6-5
size: NA
J: TRBJ1-2
D: TRBD1
CDR3: CASSYHGQVYGYTF
DNA: TGTGCCAGCAGTTACCATGGACAGGTCTATGGCTACACCTTC

V: TRBV7-3
size: NA
J: TRBJ2-1
D: TRBD2
CDR3: CASSPGSGYNEQFF
DNA: TGTGCCAGCAGCCCCGGTAGCGGGTACAATGAGCAGTTCTTC

V: TRBV5-4
size: NA
J: TRBJ2-1
D: TRBD2
CDR3: CASSYTSGVYNEQFF
DNA: TGTGCCAGCAGCTATACTAGCGGAGTCTACAATGAGCAGTTCTTC

V: TRBV19
size: few
J: TRBJ2-7
D: NA
CDR3: CASSIVRGEQYF
DNA: TGTGCCAGTAGTATAGTTAGGGGAGAGCAGTACTTC

V: TRBV7-9
size: NA
J: TRBJ1-2
D: NA
CDR3: CASSSEGSRANYGYTF
DNA: TGTGCCAGCAGCTCGGAGGGCTCCAGGGCGAACTATGGCTACACCTTC

V: TRBV30
size: NA
J: TRBJ2-5
D: NA
CDR3: CAWLGEGETQYF
DNA: TGTGCCTGGCTCGGGGAAGGAGAGACCCAGTACTTC

V: TRBV30
size: NA
J: TRBJ1-2
D: NA
CDR3: CAWSPLAEGYTF
DNA: TGTGCCTGGAGTCCCCTTGCGGAGGGCTACACCTTC

V: TRBV29-1
size: NA
J: TRBJ1-1
D: NA
CDR3: CSAGTDSRVNTEAFF
DNA: TGCAGCGCGGGAACGGACAGCCGGGTGAACACTGAAGCTTTCTTT

V: TRBV25-1
size: NA
J: TRBJ2-7
D: NA
CDR3: CASRPVGGYEQYF
DNA: TGTGCCAGCAGGCCCGTGGGGGGCTACGAGCAGTACTTC

V: TRBV19
size: NA
J: TRBJ2-6
D: NA
CDR3: CASSLSGANVLTF
DNA: TGTGCCAGTAGTCTTTCTGGGGCCAACGTCCTGACTTTC

V: TRBV5-1
size: once
J: TRBJ2-7
D: TRBD2
CDR3: CASSLGLAGPYEQYF
DNA: TGCGCCAGCAGCCTAGGACTAGCGGGACCCTACGAGCAGTACTTC

V: TRBV5-5
size: NA
J: TRBJ2-5
D: NA
CDR3: CASRDSRGGETQYF
DNA: TGTGCCAGCAGGGACAGCAGGGGTGGAGAGACCCAGTACTTC

V: TRBV7-3
size: NA
J: TRBJ2-3
D: NA
CDR3: CASSPSVGPKTDTQYF
DNA: TGTGCCAGCAGCCCATCGGTTGGCCCGAAAACAGATACGCAGTATTTT